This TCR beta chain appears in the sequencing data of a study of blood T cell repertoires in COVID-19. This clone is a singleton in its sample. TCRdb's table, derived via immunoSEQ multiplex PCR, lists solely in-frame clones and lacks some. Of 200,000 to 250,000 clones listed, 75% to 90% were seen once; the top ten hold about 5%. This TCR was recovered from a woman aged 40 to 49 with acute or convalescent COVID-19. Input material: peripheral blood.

This CDR3 reads CASRKRAGELSGANVLTF. The CDR3 nucleotides are TGTGCCAGCAGGAAGAGGGCGGGGGAGCTCTCTGGGGCCAACGTCCTGACTTTC. V is TRBV5-4 and J is TRBJ2-6; 7 bases line up with TRBD2. The CDR3 has 18 amino acids. V was pared by 5 bases and J by 0 bases, with 11 bases of the junction left unmatched. Germline CDR1 is SGHNT and CDR2 is YYREEE (reference sequence).